The clone carrying this TCR beta chain has a count of ten or more. The CDR3 runs 14 residues. V lost 2 bases to trimming and J lost 2 bases, with 10 bases between them. The germline V gene has CDR1 SGHRS and CDR2 YFSETQ. The data are from a study of neurological immune-mediated disorders. TCRdb passed the 5' RACE reads through MiXCR, listing each CDR3 protein once. This table has about 55,000 distinct CDR3 sequences, around 3.6% appearing once. Sequenced: PBMCs. The TCR comes from a man under 40 with multiple sclerosis. The chain uses TRBV5-1 and TRBJ1-1, with unresolved D. CDR3 sequence (DNA): TGCGCCAGCAGCTTAAGGGATCGTAACACTGAAGCTTTCTTT. Translated: CASSLRDRNTEAFF.